Each of the 5 T cell receptor beta chains below was sequenced from the same sample in a study of CD8+CD57+ T cells in acquired aplastic anemia. TCR beta VDJ and CDR3 profiling used genomic DNA as template. Each CDR3 protein is one row after TCRdb ran MiXCR on the reads. This sample has some 190,000 distinct CDR3 sequences, with 46% found just once. Material: sorted CD4+, CD8+, or CD8+CD57+ T cells (not recorded which) from PBMCs. These TCRs come from a human donor in good health.

This clonotype was found once. CDR3 residues: CASSPGQGFIEQYF. The CDR3 coding sequence is TGTGCCAGCAGCCCCGGGCAGGGTTTTATCGAGCAGTACTTC. The V and J genes are TRBV7-9 and TRBJ2-7, with D perhaps matching TRBD1 (5 bases). The CDR3 has 14 residues. CDR1 SEHNR and CDR2 FQNEAQ come from the germline V gene (reference sequence). Trimming stripped 5 bases from V and 6 bases from J, with 17 bases between.

The rearrangement links TRBV20-1 to TRBJ2-7, with 13 bases identical to TRBD2. Per the germline V gene, CDR1 is DFQATT and CDR2 is SNEGSKA (reference sequence). V was pared by 3 bases and J by 3 bases, with 5 bases of the junction left unmatched. The CDR3 is 15 amino acids. This CDR3 reads CSARTRTSGSYEQYF. For the CDR3, the DNA is TGCAGTGCTAGGACTCGGACTAGCGGGAGCTACGAGCAGTACTTC.

This clonotype was observed many times. The chain carries TRBV7-2 and TRBJ1-2; TRBD1 might be the D (6 bases). The V end lost 0 bases, the J end lost 8 bases, and 19 bases lay between the germline ends. Germline V gene lookup returns CDR1 SGHTA and CDR2 FQGNSA. CDR3 length: 16 residues. The CDR3 protein is CASSLARIGGAQGYTF. In DNA, the CDR3 is TGTGCCAGCAGCTTAGCGCGGATAGGGGGGGCCCAGGGCTACACCTTC.

This clonotype was recorded many times. This chain links TRBV5-8 with TRBJ2-1; no definite D call. The germline V and J ends were trimmed by 0 bases and 4 bases, with 11 bases remaining between them. Germline lookup yields CDR1 SGHTS and CDR2 YDEGEE. This CDR3 region has 15 residues. The CDR3 DNA reads TGTGCCAGCAGCTTGGGGCTGGTGGGGTACAATGAGCAGTTCTTC. Encoded protein: CASSLGLVGYNEQFF.

This chain uses TRBV7-3 with TRBJ2-7; 15 bases align to TRBD2. V trimming: 6 bases; J trimming: 2 bases; junction bases outside the gene matches: 8. The CDR3 has 17 residues. Germline assignment: CDR1 SGHTA and CDR2 FQGTGA. The CDR3 DNA reads as TGTGCCAGCAGTTCGCCGGGACTAGCGGGAGGCGCCTACGAGCAGTACTTC. Encoded protein: CASSSPGLAGGAYEQYF.